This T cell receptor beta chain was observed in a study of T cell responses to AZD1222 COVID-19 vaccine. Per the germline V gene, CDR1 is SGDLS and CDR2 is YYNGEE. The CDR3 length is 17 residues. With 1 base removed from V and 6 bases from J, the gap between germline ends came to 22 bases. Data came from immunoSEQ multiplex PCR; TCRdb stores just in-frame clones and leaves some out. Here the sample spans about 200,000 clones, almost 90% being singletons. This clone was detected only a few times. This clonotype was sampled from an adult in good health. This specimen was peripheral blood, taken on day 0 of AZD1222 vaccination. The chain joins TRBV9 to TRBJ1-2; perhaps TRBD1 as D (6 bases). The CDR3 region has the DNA TGTGCCAGCAGCGTAAAAGGAGGACAGCCAGCGTGGGATGGCTACACCTTC. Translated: CASSVKGGQPAWDGYTF. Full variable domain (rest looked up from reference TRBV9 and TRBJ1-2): DSGVTQTPKHLITATGQRVTLRCSPRSGDLSVYWYQQSLDQGLQFLIQYYNGEERAKGNILERFSAQQFPDLHSELNLSSLELGDSALYFCASSVKGGQPAWDGYTFGSGTRLTVV.